This T cell receptor (beta chain) emerged from a study of early T cells in non-severe SARS-CoV-2 infection. The CDR3 runs to 14 residues. The V segment lost 0 bases and the J segment 8 bases; nucleotides outside the gene matches: 6. Germline V gene lookup returns CDR1 MGHRA and CDR2 YSYEKL. cDNA molecules, individually, were tagged with unique molecular identifiers. TCRdb re-called the 5' RACE reads with MiXCR, one entry per CDR3 protein. The repertoire holds tens of thousands of distinct CDR3 sequences, 9.5% to 15% seen once, with roughly 3.8% in the top ten. Sequencing was done on a sample of whole blood. The receptor was isolated from an adult who was a healthcare worker with PCR-confirmed SARS-CoV-2 infection or an uninfected control (not recorded which). The gene calls are TRBV4-1 and TRBJ1-2; 7 positions agree with TRBD1. The CDR3 nucleotides are TGCGCCAGCAGCCAAGATGGGACAGTGGGCGGCTACACCTTC. Translated, it gives CASSQDGTVGGYTF.